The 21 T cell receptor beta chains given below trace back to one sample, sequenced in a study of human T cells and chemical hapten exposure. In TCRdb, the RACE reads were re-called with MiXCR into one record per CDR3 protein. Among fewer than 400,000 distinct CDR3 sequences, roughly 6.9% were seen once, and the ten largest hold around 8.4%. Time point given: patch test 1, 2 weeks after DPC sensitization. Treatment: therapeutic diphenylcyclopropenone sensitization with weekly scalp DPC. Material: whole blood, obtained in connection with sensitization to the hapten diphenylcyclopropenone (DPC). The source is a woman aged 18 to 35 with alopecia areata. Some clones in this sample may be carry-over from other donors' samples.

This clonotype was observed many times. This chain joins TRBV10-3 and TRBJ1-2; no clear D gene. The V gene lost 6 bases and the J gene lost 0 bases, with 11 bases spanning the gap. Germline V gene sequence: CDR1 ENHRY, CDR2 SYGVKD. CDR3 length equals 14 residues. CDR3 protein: CAISAGSSNYGYTF. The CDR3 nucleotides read TGTGCCATCAGCGCCGGGTCTTCTAACTATGGCTACACCTTC.

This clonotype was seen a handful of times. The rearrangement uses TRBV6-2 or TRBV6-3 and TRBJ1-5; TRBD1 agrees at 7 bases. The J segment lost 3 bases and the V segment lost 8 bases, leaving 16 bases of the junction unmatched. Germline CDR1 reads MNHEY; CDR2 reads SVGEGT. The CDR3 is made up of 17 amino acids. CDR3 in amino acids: CASQWALRQGLNQPQHF. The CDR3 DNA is TGTGCCAGCCAGTGGGCGTTAAGACAGGGCCTCAATCAGCCCCAGCATTTT.

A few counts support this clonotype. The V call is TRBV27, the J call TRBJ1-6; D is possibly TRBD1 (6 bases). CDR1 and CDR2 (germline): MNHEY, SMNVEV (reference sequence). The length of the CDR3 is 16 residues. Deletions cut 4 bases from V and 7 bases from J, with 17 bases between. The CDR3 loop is CASSSPLGGANSPLHF. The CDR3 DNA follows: TGTGCCAGCAGTTCGCCTCTAGGGGGGGCGAATTCACCCCTCCACTTT.

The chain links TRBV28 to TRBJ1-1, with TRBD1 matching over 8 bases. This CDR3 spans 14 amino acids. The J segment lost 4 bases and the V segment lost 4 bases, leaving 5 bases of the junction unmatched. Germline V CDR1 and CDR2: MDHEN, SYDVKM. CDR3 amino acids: CASSSGQVGTEAFF. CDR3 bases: TGTGCCAGCAGTTCGGGACAGGTCGGCACTGAAGCTTTCTTT.

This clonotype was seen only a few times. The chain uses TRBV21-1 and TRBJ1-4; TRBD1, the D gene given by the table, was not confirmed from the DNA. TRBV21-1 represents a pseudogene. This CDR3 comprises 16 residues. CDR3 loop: CASSHQFPRRNEKLFF. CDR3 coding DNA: TGTGCCAGCAGCCACCAATTCCCCCGACGAAATGAAAAACTGTTTTTT.

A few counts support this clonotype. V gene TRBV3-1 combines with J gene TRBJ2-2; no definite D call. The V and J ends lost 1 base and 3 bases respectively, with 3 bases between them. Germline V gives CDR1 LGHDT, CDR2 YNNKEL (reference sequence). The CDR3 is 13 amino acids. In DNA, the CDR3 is TGTGCCAGCAGCCAAGTGGACACCGGGGAGCTGTTTTTT. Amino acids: CASSQVDTGELFF.

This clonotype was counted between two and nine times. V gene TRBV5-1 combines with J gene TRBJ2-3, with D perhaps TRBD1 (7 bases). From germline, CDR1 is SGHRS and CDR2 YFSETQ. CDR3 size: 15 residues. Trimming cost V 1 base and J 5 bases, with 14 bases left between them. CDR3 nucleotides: TGCGCCAGCAGCTTGAGGTCCAGGGGGGAAGATACGCAGTATTTT. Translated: CASSLRSRGEDTQYF.

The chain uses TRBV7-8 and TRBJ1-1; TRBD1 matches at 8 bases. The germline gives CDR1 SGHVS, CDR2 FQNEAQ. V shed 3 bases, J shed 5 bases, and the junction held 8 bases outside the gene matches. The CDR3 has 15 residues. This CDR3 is CASSFFGQGGTEAFF. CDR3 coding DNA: TGTGCCAGCAGCTTCTTCGGACAGGGAGGTACTGAAGCTTTCTTT.

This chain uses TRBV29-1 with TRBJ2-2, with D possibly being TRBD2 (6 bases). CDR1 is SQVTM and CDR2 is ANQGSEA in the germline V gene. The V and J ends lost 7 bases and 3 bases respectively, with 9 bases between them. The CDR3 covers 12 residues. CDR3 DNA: TGCAGCGCCGGCGGGGACACCGGGGAGCTGTTTTTT. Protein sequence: CSAGGDTGELFF.

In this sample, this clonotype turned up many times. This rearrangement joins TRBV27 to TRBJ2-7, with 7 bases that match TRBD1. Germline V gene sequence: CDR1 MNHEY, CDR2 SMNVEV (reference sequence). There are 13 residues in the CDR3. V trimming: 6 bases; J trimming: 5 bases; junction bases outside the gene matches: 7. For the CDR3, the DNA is TGTGCCAGCAGCTGGACAGGAGACCACGAGCAGTACTTC. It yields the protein CASSWTGDHEQYF.

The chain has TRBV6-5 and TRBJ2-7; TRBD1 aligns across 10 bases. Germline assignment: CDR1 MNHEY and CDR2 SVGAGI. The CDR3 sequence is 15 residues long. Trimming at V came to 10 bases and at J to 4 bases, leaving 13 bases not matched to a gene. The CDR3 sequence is CATRKIGTGVYEQYF. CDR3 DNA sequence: TGTGCCACCCGGAAAATCGGGACAGGGGTTTACGAGCAGTACTTC.

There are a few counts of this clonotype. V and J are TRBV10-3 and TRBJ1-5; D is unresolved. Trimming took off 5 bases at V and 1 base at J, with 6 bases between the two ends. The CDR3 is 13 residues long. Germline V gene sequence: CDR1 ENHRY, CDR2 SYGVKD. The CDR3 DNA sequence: TGTGCCATCAGTAAAGCCAGCAATCAGCCCCAGCATTTT. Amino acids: CAISKASNQPQHF.

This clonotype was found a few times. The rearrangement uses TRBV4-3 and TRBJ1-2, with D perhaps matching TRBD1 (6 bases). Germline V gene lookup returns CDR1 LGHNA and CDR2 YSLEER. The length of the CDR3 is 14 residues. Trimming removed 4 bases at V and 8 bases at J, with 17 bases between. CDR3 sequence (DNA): TGCGCCAGCAGCCCTGACAGGCCCGTGTCAGGCTACACCTTC. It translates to CASSPDRPVSGYTF.

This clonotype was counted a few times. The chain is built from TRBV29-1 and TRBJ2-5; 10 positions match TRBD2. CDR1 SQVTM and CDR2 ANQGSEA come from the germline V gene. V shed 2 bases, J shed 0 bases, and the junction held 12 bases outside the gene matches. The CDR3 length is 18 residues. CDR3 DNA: TGCAGCGTTGAAAAGGGTCTGGGAAGCGGGGGGGACCAAGAGACCCAGTACTTC. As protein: CSVEKGLGSGGDQETQYF. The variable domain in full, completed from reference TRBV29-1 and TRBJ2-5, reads SAVISQKPSRDICQRGTSLTIQCQVDSQVTMMFWYRQQPGQSLTLIATANQGSEATYESGFVIDKFPISRPNLTFSTLTVSNMSPEDSSIYLCSVEKGLGSGGDQETQYFGPGTRLLVL.

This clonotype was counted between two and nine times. The CDR3 is CASSSPSGAGGPGRNIQYF. CDR3 DNA: TGTGCCAGCAGTTCCCCTTCCGGCGCGGGGGGGCCGGGCCGGAACATTCAGTACTTC. The chain is built from TRBV12-3 or TRBV12-4 and TRBJ2-4; TRBD2 aligns across 9 bases. The trim removed 4 bases at V and 7 bases at J, leaving 20 bases unmatched. The CDR3 consists of 19 residues.

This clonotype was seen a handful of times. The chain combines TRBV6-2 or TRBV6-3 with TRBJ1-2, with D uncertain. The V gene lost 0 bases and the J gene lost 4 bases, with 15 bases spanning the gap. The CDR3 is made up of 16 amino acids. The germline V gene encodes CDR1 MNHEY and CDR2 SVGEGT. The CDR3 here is CASSYSRTAGIYGYTF. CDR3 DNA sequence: TGTGCCAGCAGTTACTCGAGGACGGCGGGAATCTATGGCTACACCTTC.

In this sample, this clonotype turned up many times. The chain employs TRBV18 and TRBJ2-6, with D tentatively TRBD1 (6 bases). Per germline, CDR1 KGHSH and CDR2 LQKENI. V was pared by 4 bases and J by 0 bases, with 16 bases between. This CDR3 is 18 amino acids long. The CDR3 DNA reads TGTGCCAGCTCACGGAGGAACAGGGATTACTCTGGGGCCAACGTCCTGACTTTC. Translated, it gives CASSRRNRDYSGANVLTF.

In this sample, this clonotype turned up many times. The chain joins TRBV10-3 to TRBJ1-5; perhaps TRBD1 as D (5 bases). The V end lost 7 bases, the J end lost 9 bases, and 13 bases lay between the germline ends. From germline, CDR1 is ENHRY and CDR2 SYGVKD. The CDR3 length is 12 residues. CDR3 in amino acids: CAIMGELGPQHF. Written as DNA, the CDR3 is TGTGCCATCATGGGGGAGCTCGGGCCCCAGCATTTT.

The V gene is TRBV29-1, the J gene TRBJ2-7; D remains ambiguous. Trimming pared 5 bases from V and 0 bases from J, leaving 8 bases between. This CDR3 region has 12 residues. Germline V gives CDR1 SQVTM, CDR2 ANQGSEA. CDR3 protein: CSVLESSYEQYF. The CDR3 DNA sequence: TGCAGCGTTTTGGAGAGCTCCTACGAGCAGTACTTC.

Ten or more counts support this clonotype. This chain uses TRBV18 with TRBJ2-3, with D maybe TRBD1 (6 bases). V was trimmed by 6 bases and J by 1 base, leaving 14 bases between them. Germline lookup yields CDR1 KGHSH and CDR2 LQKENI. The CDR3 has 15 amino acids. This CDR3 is CASSSQGQGTDTQYF. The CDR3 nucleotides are TGTGCCAGCTCGTCCCAGGGGCAGGGCACAGATACGCAGTATTTT.

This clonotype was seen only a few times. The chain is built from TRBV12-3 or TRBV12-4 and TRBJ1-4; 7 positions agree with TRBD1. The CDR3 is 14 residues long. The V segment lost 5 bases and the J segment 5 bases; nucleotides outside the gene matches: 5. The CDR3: CASSAQGENEKLFF. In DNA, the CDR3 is TGTGCCAGCAGTGCGCAGGGGGAAAATGAAAAACTGTTTTTT.